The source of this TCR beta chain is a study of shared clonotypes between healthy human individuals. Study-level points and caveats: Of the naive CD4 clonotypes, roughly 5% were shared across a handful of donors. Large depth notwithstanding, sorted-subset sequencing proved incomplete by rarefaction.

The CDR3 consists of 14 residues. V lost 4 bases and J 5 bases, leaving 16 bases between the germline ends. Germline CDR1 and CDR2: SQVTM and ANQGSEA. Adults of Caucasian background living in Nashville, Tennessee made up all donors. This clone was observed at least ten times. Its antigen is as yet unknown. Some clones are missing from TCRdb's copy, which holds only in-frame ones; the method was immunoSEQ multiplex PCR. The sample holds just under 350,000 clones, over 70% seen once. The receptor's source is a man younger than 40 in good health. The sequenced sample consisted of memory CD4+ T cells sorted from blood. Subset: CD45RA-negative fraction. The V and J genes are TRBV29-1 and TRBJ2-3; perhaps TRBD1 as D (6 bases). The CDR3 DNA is TGCAGCGTTGCGGGTGTAGGGGGAGTAGATACGCAGTATTTT. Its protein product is CSVAGVGGVDTQYF.